This T cell receptor (beta chain) was observed in a study of long-term antiretroviral therapy in people with HIV. The study's findings and limits: Among HIV repertoires, CDR3 length ranges were narrower than those of controls. Following ART, diversity rose but still fell short of transplant donor controls.

Trimming removed 5 bases at V and 4 bases at J, with 11 bases between. CDR3 length: 13 amino acids. Germline CDR1 is SNHLY and CDR2 is FYNNEI. Donors needed at least one pre-ART PBMC sample plus at least two post-ART samples. Runs used v3.0 of the immunoSEQ assay and were done at survey level. Sequencing was designed to cover 40,000-50,000 T-cell genomes in each sample. Sequencing used immunoSEQ multiplex PCR; TCRdb keeps in-frame clones, though not all of them. Of about 25,000 clones in the sample, roughly 79% are singletons; the top ten hold around 10%. Note on this clone: Its antigen is still unknown.

Sequencing used unsorted PBMCs, obtained 2.1 years after starting antiretroviral therapy. The chain couples TRBV2 to TRBJ1-1, with D hard to call. The receptor comes from a man aged 25 to 40 with HIV. CDR3 residues: CASSYSTGTEAFF. CDR3 nucleotide sequence: TGTGCCAGCAGTTATTCAACGGGCACTGAAGCTTTCTTT. The whole variable domain, remainder taken from reference TRBV2 and TRBJ1-1, is EPEVTQTPSHQVTQMGQEVILRCVPISNHLYFYWYRQILGQKVEFLVSFYNNEISEKSEIFDDQFSVERPDGSNFTLKIRSTKLEDSAMYFCASSYSTGTEAFFGQGTRLTVV.